The clone carrying this TCR beta chain was picked up many times. This CDR3 has 13 amino acids. Trimming took off 5 bases at V and 5 bases at J, with 12 bases between the two ends. From roughly 20,000 to 1,000,000 sorted cells, naive CD8 libraries were generated with 10%, 30% or 50% RNA. TCRdb re-analysed the PCR reads in MiXCR, keeping a single row per CDR3 protein. The sample has tens of thousands of distinct CDR3 sequences, 15% to 20% seen once; the top ten hold 0.7% to 0.95%. This record comes from a study of molecular identifiers for immune sequencing clone quantification. Study-level information: Replicate experiments divided RNA from about 19,000 or 110,000 naive CD8 cells into five parts and sequenced four.

This sequence joins TRBV12-3 or TRBV12-4 and TRBJ1-1; D is unclear. What was sequenced was naive CD8+ T cells from blood, with Jurkat cell RNA spiked in. Subset given: FACS-sorted CD8+CD4-CCR7+CD45RA+ naive T cells. The source is a human donor in good health. Some libraries in this study had Jurkat cell RNA spiked in. CDR3 DNA: TGTGCCAGCAGTCCGAAGTTGTGGACTGAAGCTTTCTTT. It codes for CASSPKLWTEAFF.